The rows below give T cell receptor beta chains drawn from one sample of a study of blood T cell repertoires in COVID-19. Here immunoSEQ multiplex PCR was the method, and the copy in TCRdb shows in-frame clones only, minus some. The sample lists about 320,000 clones, 86% seen once, with roughly 10% in the top ten. The sample comprised PBMCs or T cells enriched from blood (not recorded which). The receptor source for this set is a woman aged 18 to 35 who had recovered from COVID-19. The CDR3 runs from the conserved cysteine through the conserved F or W. A D gene is named only where the DNA matches it firmly. Clone size is not always given. Where it is, it says once, few, many or a class for expanded clones.

NA	NA	TRBV5-6	TRBJ1-1	TGTGCCAGCAGCTTACCGACTAGAGGAGAAGCTTTCTTT	CASSLPTRGEAFF
NA	NA	TRBV24-1	TRBJ2-3	TGTGCCACCAGTGACCCTGCTCGGGGAGATACGCAGTATTTT	CATSDPARGDTQYF
TRBD1	NA	TRBV7-6	TRBJ2-3	TGTGCCAGCAGCAGAACAGGGGGAGTGTCGGATACGCAGTATTTT	CASSRTGGVSDTQYF
NA	once	TRBV18	TRBJ2-7	TGTGCCAGCTCATACGCGGGGAGCTCCTACGAGCAGTACTTC	CASSYAGSSYEQYF
NA	NA	TRBV28	TRBJ2-7	TGTGCCAGCAGTTGGGGCACCCTCACCCCCAACACCTTTTTC	CASSWGTLTPNTFF
NA	NA	TRBV28	TRBJ1-5	TGTGCCAGCAGTAAACCCTATAGCAATCAGCCCCAGCATTTT	CASSKPYSNQPQHF
NA	NA	TRBV9	TRBJ1-1	TGTGCCAGCAGCGTAGATCAGAGGACTGAAGCTTTCTTT	CASSVDQRTEAFF
NA	NA	TRBV10-3	TRBJ1-2	TGTGCCATCAGAGAGGACAAATCTAACTATGGCTACACCTTC	CAIREDKSNYGYTF
NA	once	TRBV9	TRBJ2-7	TGTGCCAGCAGCGTAGGACAGGTGGGGGAGCAGTACTTC	CASSVGQVGEQYF
TRBD1	NA	TRBV5-1	TRBJ1-1	TGCGCCAGCACAACCGGGACAGGGGGGAACACTGAAGCTTTCTTT	CASTTGTGGNTEAFF
NA	NA	TRBV30	TRBJ1-2	TGTGCCTGGATTCGGACGGCCCAGGGAAACTATGGCTACACCTTC	CAWIRTAQGNYGYTF
NA	few	TRBV5-5	TRBJ1-6	TGTGCCAGCAGCTTGCATCCGGGACTGGAGGGTTCACCCCTCCACTTT	CASSLHPGLEGSPLHF
NA	NA	TRBV18	TRBJ1-1	TGTGCCAGCTCACCACAGGGGGAAACTGAAGCTTTCTTT	CASSPQGETEAFF
TRBD1	NA	TRBV19	TRBJ1-6	TGTGCCAGTAGTAAGGGACAGGCTTATTCACCCCTCCACTTT	CASSKGQAYSPLHF
TRBD2	NA	TRBV29-1	TRBJ2-1	TGCAGCGTTGAAAGTACTAGCGGGAGGATCAATGAGCAGTTCTTC	CSVESTSGRINEQFF
TRBD2	NA	TRBV4-1	TRBJ2-2	TGCGCCAGCAGCCAGCCGGGACTAATGGCCGGGGAGCTGTTTTTT	CASSQPGLMAGELFF
TRBD1	NA	TRBV28	TRBJ1-2	TGTGCCAGCAGTTTATACGCAGGGGGATATGGCTACACCTTC	CASSLYAGGYGYTF
TRBD2	NA	TRBV5-4	TRBJ2-1	TGTGCCAGCCATTTAGCGGGAGGCCCCTGGGGGGAGCAGTTCTTC	CASHLAGGPWGEQFF
TRBD1	NA	TRBV9	TRBJ2-2	TGTGCCAGCAGCGTTTTAGGGGGCCCGAACACCGGGGAGCTGTTTTTT	CASSVLGGPNTGELFF
TRBD2	few	TRBV27	TRBJ2-1	TGTGCCAGCAGTTCCCAACTAGCGGGAGAACCTCGCTCCTACAATGAGCAGTTCTTC	CASSSQLAGEPRSYNEQFF
TRBD1	few	TRBV19	TRBJ1-5	TGTGCCAGTACCCCGACAGGGCTTAGCAATCAGCCCCAGCATTTT	CASTPTGLSNQPQHF
NA	NA	TRBV3-1/TRBV3-2	TRBJ1-1	TGTGCCAGCAGCCAAGCCGGGACACCCACTGAAGCTTTCTTT	CASSQAGTPTEAFF
TRBD1	once	TRBV6-5	TRBJ2-5	TGTGCCAGCAGCCGCCCCGGACAGGAAGAGACCCAGTACTTC	CASSRPGQEETQYF
TRBD2	NA	TRBV18	TRBJ2-7	TGTGCCAGCTCGCCCAGCGGGAGAAGCAACGAGCAGTACTTC	CASSPSGRSNEQYF
TRBD1	NA	TRBV5-1	TRBJ2-5	TGCGCCAGCAGCACCATACAGGGGGGACAAGAGACCCAGTACTTC	CASSTIQGGQETQYF